This record concerns one TCR beta chain sequence. This clonotype was detected many times. It lacks a known antigen. Base qualities were left out, and no much larger clone turns up one base away. Library preparation employed PCR. Instrument on record: Illumina HiSeq 2500. TCR libraries were prepared with molecular barcoding, using unique molecular identifiers to normalize TCRbeta repertoire quantification. TCRdb trimmed public reads at Q25 via fastp, called clones via MiXCR and kept in-frame beta chains. Each CDR3 protein gets just one entry, which takes the most common genes and DNA from the rows behind it. For this sample there are tens of thousands of distinct CDR3 sequences; 5% to 7% appear just once. The ten biggest clones cover 5.5% to 7% of the sample. Reading the label with the study, this specimen's treatment or condition is: allogeneic hematopoietic cell transplantation with graft depleted of TCRalphabeta T cells and CD19 B cells. The transplant recipients were children given TCRalphabeta/CD19-depleted allogeneic hematopoietic cell grafts.

CDR1 is given as MGHDK and CDR2 as SYGVNS, both from the germline V gene. Relative to germline, V is 1 base shorter and J is 1 base shorter, with 10 bases between their ends. The CDR3 has 16 amino acids, counting the end cysteine and phenylalanine. Only the CDR3 DNA is retained, 48 bases long and in frame from the first base. This sample was taken from a study of T-cell reconstitution after alpha-beta-depleted transplantation in children (TCRdb year 2016). For the wider study: T-cell immune reconstitution after TCRalphabeta/CD19-depleted allogeneic hematopoietic cell transplantation in children was quantitatively tracked in the study by means of TCR repertoire profiling. Overall study results and their limits: The high TCRbeta diversity at day 60 in some patients was ascribed to recipient T cells and intrathymic progenitors that had survived conditioning. The apparently early recovery of alphabetaT-cell counts about two months after transplant reportedly depended on only several hundred rapidly expanded clones that came from non-depleted graft cells. Hyperexpanded clone frequencies declined over subsequent months; after one year, T-cell counts and TCRbeta diversity were mostly attributed to newly produced T cells.

The receptor was derived from a male patient under 18 who had a stem cell transplant for acute myeloid leukemia, so the T cells may come from the graft donor. This sample comprised PBMCs, mostly from graft donor cells, obtained 180 days after TCRalphabeta/CD19-depleted stem cell transplant. The chain uses TRBV25-1 and TRBJ2-2; the D segment could be TRBD2, given 5 matching bases. The DNA is TGTGCCAGCAGTGAATGGGGAGCGAAGAACACCGGGGAGCTGTTTTTT. This gives the protein CASSEWGAKNTGELFF.